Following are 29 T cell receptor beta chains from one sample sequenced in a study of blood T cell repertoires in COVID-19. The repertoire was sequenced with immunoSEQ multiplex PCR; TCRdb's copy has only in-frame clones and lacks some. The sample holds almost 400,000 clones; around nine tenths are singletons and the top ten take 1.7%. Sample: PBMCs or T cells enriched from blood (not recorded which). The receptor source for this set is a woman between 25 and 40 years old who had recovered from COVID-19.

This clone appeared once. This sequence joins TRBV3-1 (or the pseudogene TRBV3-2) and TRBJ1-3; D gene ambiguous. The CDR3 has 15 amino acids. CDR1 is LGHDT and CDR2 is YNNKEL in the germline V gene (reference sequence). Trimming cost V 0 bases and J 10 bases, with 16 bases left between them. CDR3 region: CASSQDSAPEVTIYF. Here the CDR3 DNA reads TGTGCCAGCAGCCAAGATTCGGCCCCCGAGGTTACCATATATTTT.

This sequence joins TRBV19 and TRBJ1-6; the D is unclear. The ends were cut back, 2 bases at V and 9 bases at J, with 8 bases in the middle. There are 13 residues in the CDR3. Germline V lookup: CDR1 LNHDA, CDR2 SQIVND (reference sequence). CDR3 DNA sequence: TGTGCCAGTAGTATACCTTCGAGTTCACCCCTCCACTTT. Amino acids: CASSIPSSSPLHF.

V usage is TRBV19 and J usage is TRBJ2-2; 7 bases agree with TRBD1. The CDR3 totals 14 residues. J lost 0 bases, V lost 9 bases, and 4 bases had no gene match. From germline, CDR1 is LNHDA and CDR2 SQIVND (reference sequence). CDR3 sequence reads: CASGGQANTGELFF. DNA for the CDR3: TGTGCCAGCGGCGGACAGGCGAACACCGGGGAGCTGTTTTTT. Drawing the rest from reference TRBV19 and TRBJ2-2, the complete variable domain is DGGITQSPKYLFRKEGQNVTLSCEQNLNHDAMYWYRQDPGQGLRLIYYSQIVNDFQKGDIAEGYSVSREKKESFPLTVTSAQKNPTAFYLCASGGQANTGELFFGEGSRLTVL.

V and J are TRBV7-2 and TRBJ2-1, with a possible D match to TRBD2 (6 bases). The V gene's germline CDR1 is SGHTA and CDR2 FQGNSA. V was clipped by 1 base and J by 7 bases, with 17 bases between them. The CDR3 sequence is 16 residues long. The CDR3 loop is CASSLGRLVPSNEQFF. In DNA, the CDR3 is TGTGCCAGCAGCTTAGGGAGACTAGTGCCTTCGAATGAGCAGTTCTTC. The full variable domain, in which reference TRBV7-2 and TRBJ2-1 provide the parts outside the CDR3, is GAGVSQSPSNKVTEKGKDVELRCDPISGHTALYWYRQSLGQGLEFLIYFQGNSAPDKSGLPSDRFSAERTGGSVSTLTIQRTQQEDSAVYLCASSLGRLVPSNEQFFGPGTRLTVL.

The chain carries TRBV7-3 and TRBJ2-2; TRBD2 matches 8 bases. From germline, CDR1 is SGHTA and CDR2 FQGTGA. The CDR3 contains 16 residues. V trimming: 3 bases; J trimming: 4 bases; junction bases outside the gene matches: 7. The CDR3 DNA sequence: TGTGCCAGCAGCTTGGAGCGGGAGCGGGGCACCGGGGAGCTGTTTTTT. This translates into CASSLERERGTGELFF.

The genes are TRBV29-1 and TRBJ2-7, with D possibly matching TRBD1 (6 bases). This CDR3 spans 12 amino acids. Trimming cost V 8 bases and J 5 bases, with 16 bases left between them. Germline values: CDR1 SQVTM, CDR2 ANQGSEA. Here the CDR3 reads CSFSIGGHEQYF. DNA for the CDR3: TGCAGCTTCTCAATTGGGGGCCACGAGCAGTACTTC.

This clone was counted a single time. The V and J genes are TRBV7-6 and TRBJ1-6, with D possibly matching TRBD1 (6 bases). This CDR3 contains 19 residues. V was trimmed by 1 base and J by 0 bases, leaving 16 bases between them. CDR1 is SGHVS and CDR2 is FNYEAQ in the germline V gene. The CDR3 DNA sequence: TGTGCCAGCAGCTTAGTAGCAGGGGAGGGGAGCTCCTATAATTCACCCCTCCACTTT. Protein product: CASSLVAGEGSSYNSPLHF.

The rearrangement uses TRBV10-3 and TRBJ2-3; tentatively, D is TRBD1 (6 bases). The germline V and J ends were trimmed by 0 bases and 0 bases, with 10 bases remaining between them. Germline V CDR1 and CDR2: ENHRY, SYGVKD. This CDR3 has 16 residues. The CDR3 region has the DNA TGTGCCATCAGTGAGTCTAGGGACAAAAGCACAGATACGCAGTATTTT. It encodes CAISESRDKSTDTQYF.

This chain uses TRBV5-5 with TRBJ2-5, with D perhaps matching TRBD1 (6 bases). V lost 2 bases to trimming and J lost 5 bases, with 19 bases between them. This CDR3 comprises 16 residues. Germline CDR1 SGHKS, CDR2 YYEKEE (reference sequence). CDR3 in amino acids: CASSLGGQGRGETQYF. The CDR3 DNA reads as TGTGCCAGCAGCTTAGGGGGTCAGGGAAGAGGTGAGACCCAGTACTTC.

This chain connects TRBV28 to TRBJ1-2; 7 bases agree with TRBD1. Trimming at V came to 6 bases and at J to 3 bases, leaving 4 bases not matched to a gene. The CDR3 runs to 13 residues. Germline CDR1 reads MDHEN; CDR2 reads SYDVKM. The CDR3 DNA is TGTGCCAGCAGGGGCGGGACAGACTATGGCTACACCTTC. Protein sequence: CASRGGTDYGYTF.

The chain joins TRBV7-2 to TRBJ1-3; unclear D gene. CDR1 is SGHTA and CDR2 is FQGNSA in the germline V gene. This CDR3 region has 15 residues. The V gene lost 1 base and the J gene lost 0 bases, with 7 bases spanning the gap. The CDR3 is CASSLVPDSGNTIYF. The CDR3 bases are TGTGCCAGCAGCTTAGTTCCAGACTCTGGAAACACCATATATTTT. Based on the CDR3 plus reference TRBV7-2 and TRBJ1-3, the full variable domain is GAGVSQSPSNKVTEKGKDVELRCDPISGHTALYWYRQSLGQGLEFLIYFQGNSAPDKSGLPSDRFSAERTGGSVSTLTIQRTQQEDSAVYLCASSLVPDSGNTIYFGEGSWLTVV.

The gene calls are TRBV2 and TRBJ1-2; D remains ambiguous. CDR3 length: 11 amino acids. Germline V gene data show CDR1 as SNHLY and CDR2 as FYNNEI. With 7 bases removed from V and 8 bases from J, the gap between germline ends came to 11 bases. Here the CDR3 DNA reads TGTGCCAGCATATTCAGATGGGGCTACACCTTC. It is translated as CASIFRWGYTF.

CDR3 nucleotide sequence: TGTGCCAGCCCTTCCCCGCGGCGGGAGGAGCCAAAGTACGAGCAGTACTTC. This encodes CASPSPRREEPKYEQYF. The V and J genes are TRBV28 and TRBJ2-7; 8 bases are shared with TRBD2. Germline CDR1 is MDHEN and CDR2 is SYDVKM. The CDR3 runs 17 residues. With 8 bases clipped from V and 4 bases from J, the junction kept 19 bases outside the gene matches.

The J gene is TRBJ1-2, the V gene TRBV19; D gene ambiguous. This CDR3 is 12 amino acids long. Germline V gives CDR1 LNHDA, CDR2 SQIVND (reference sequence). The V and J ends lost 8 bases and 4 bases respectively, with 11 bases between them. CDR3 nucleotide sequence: TGTGCCAGTTCCGAGACTCGCTATGGCTACACCTTC. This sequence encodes CASSETRYGYTF.

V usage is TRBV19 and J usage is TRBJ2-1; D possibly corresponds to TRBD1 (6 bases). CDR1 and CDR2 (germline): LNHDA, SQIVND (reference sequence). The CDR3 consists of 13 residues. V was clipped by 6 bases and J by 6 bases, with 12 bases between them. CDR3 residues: CASSILQGNEQFF. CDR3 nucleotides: TGTGCCAGTAGCATATTACAGGGCAATGAGCAGTTCTTC.

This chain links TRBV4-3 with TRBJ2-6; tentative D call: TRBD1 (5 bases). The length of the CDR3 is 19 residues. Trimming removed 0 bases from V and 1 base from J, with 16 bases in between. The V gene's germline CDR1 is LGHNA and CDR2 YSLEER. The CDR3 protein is CASSQDLPGIASGANVLTF. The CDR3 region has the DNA TGCGCCAGCAGCCAAGATCTTCCAGGGATTGCGTCTGGGGCCAACGTCCTGACTTTC.

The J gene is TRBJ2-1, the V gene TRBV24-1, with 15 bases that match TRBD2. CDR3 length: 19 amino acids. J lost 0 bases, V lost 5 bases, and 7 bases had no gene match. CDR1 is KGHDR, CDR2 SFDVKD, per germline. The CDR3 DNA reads TGTGCCACCAGTGCCAGGACTAGCGGGAGGGCGGGCTCCTACAATGAGCAGTTCTTC. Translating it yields CATSARTSGRAGSYNEQFF.

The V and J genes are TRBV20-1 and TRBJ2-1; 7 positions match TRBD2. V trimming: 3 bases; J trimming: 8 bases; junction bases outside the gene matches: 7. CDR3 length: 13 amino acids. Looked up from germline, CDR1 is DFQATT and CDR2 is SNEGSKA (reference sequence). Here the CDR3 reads CSASGMGGYEQFF. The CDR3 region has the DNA TGCAGTGCTAGTGGCATGGGGGGGTATGAGCAGTTCTTC.

CDR3 region: CASSTEQGNSPLHF. DNA of the CDR3: TGTGCCAGTAGTACAGAACAGGGAAATTCACCCCTCCACTTT. This sequence joins TRBV19 and TRBJ1-6; possible D gene TRBD1, 6 bases. The V end was cut by 4 bases, the J end by 7 bases, with 11 bases between. CDR1 LNHDA and CDR2 SQIVND come from the germline V gene (reference sequence). CDR3 length: 14 amino acids.

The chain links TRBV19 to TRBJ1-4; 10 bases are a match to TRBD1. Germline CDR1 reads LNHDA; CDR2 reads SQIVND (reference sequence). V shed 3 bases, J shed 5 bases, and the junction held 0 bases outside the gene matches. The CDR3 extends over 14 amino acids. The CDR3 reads CASSMGQGNEKLFF. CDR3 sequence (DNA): TGTGCCAGTAGTATGGGACAGGGGAATGAAAAACTGTTTTTT. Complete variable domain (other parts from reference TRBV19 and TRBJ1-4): DGGITQSPKYLFRKEGQNVTLSCEQNLNHDAMYWYRQDPGQGLRLIYYSQIVNDFQKGDIAEGYSVSREKKESFPLTVTSAQKNPTAFYLCASSMGQGNEKLFFGSGTQLSVL.

Written as DNA, the CDR3 is TGCGCCAGCAGTGGCCCCGGGAGCGGGAGGAGGTCAGATACGCAGTATTTT. Protein sequence: CASSGPGSGRRSDTQYF. The chain employs TRBV10-2 and TRBJ2-3; 9 bases match TRBD2. Per germline, CDR1 WSHSY and CDR2 SAAADI. V gave up 4 bases and J gave up 4 bases; unmatched junction bases: 12. The CDR3 runs 17 residues.

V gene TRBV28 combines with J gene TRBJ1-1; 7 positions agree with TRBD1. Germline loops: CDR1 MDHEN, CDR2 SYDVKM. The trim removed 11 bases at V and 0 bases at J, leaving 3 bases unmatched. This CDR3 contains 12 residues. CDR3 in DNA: TGTGCCCTGGGACAGATGAACACTGAAGCTTTCTTT. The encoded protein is CALGQMNTEAFF.

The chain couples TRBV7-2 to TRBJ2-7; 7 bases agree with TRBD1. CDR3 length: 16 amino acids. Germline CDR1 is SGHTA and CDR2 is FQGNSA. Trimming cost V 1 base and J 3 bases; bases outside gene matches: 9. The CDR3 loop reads CASSLGIPPGGYEQYF. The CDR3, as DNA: TGTGCCAGCAGCTTAGGTATCCCCCCAGGGGGCTACGAGCAGTACTTC.

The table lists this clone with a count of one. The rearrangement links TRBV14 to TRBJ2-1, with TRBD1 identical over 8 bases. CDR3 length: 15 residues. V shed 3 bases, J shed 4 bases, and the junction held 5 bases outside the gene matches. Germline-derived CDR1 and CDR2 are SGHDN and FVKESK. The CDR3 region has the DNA TGTGCCAGCAGCCATCGGACAGGGCTATACAATGAGCAGTTCTTC. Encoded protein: CASSHRTGLYNEQFF.

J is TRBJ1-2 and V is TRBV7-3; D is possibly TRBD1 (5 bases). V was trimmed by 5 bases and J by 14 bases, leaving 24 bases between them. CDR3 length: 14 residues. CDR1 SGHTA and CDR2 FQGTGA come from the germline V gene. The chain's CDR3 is CASSRTWTPTPQTF. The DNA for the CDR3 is TGTGCCAGCAGCCGAACCTGGACACCCACCCCTCAGACCTTC.

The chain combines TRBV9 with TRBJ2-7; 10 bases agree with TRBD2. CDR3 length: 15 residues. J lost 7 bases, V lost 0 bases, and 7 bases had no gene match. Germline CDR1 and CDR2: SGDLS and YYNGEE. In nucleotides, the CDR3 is TGTGCCAGCAGCGTAGGTCCAGCGGGAGGGGGTGAGCAGTACTTC. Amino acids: CASSVGPAGGGEQYF.

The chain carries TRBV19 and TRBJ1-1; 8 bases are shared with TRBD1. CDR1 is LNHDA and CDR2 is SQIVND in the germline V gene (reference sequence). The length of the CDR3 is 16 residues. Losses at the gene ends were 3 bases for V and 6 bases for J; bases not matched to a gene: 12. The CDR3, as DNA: TGTGCCAGTAGTATGGGGTCGTGGACAGGGCTCGCTGAAGCTTTCTTT. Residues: CASSMGSWTGLAEAFF.

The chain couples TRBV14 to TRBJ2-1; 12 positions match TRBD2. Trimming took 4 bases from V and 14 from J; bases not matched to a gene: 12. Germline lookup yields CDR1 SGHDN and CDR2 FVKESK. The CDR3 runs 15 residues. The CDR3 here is CASSLTMTSGRAEFF. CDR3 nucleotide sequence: TGTGCCAGCAGCCTGACTATGACTAGCGGGAGAGCGGAGTTCTTC.

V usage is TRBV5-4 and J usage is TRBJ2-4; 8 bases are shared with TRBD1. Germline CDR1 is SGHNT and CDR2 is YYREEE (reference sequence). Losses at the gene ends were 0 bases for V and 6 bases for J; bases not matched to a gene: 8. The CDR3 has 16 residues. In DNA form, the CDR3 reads TGTGCCAGCAGCTTGGCCGGACAGGGCGGTCGAAACATTCAGTACTTC. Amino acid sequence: CASSLAGQGGRNIQYF.